This TCR beta chain derives from a study of read filtering for tumor transcriptome and immune sequencing. Whole-study context: RNA-seq yielded only about 75 to 1,300 TCR reads, IR-seq about 4.05 to 11 million. Study findings and constraints: About 81.9% of IR-seq clonotypes had one read, totaling around 4% of reads; RNA-seq: about 74% and 41%. Dropping single-read clonotypes raised IR-seq and RNA-seq shared-clonotype correlation.

Germline V CDR1 and CDR2: DFQATT, SNEGSKA (reference sequence). The CDR3 extends over 13 amino acids. V was cut by 3 bases and J by 1 base, with 9 bases left in between. This library used about 360 ng RNA and molecular barcoded adaptors spanning alpha/delta and beta/gamma chains. TCRdb fed the reads into MiXCR, producing one record per CDR3 protein. The sample consists of around 2,400 distinct CDR3 sequences, about 69% of them appearing once. A note on this clonotype: The antigen is unknown.

This receptor was obtained from a donor over 35 with multiple myeloma. This table probably holds off-target reads from a library built for another chain. Material: a population of CD138-negative cells sorted from bone marrow. J is TRBJ1-1 and V is TRBV20-1; a possible D gene is TRBD1 (5 bases). The CDR3 is CSASREGNTEAFF. CDR3 DNA: TGCAGTGCTAGCAGGGAGGGGAACACTGAAGCTTTCTTT.